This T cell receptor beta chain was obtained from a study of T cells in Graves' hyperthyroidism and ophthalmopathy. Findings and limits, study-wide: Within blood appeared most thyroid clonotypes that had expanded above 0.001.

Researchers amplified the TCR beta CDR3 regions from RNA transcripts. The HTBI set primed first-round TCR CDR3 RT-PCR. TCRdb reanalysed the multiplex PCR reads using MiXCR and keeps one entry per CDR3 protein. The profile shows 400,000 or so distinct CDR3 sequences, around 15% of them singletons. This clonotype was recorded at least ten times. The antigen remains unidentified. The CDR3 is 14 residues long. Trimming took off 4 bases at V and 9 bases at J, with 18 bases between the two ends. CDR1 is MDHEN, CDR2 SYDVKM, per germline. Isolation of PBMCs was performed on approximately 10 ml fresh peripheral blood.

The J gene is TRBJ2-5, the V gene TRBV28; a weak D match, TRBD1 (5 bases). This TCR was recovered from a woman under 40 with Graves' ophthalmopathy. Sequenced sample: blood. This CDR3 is CASSSTGFNVAQYF. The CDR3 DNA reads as TGTGCCAGCAGTTCAACAGGTTTCAATGTGGCCCAGTACTTC. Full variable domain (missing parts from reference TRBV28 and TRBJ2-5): DVKVTQSSRYLVKRTGEKVFLECVQDMDHENMFWYRQDPGLGLRLIYFSYDVKMKEKGDIPEGYSVSREKKERFSLILESASTNQTSMYLCASSSTGFNVAQYFGPGTRLLVL.